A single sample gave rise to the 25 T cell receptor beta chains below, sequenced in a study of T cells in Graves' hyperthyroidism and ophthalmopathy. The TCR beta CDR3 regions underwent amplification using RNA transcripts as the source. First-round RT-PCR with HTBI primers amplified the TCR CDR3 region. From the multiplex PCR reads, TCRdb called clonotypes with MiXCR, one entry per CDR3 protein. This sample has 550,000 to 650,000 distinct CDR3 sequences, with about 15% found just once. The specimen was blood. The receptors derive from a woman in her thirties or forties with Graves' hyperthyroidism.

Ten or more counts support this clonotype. CDR3 coding DNA: TGTGCCAGCAGTCGACCGACAGGGCGAGGGCCCGGGGAGCTGTTTTTT. This gives the protein CASSRPTGRGPGELFF. V is TRBV28 and J is TRBJ2-2; 7 nucleotides line up with TRBD1. The CDR3 covers 16 residues. Germline CDR1 reads MDHEN; CDR2 reads SYDVKM. Losses at the gene ends were 5 bases for V and 6 bases for J; bases not matched to a gene: 12.

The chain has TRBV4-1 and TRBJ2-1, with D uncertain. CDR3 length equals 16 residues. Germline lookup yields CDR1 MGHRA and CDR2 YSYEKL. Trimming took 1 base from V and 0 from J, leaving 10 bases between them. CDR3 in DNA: TGCGCCAGCAGCCAAGTCGTTGCGGACTCCTACAATGAGCAGTTCTTC. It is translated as CASSQVVADSYNEQFF.

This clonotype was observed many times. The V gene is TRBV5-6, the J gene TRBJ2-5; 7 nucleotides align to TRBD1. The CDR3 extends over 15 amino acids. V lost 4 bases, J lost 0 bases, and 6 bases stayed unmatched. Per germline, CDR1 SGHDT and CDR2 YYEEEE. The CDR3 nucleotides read TGTGCCAGCAGCACCGGGACAGAGTACCAAGAGACCCAGTACTTC. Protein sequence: CASSTGTEYQETQYF.

Here the CDR3 DNA reads TGCAGCGTCCAGACGGGGGGCCGGACTGAAGCTTTCTTT. Its translation: CSVQTGGRTEAFF. This rearrangement joins TRBV29-1 to TRBJ1-1; D may be TRBD1 (6 bases). Germline values: CDR1 SQVTM, CDR2 ANQGSEA. The CDR3 loop spans 13 amino acids. The ends were cut back, 6 bases at V and 5 bases at J, with 16 bases in the middle. Full variable domain (rest looked up from reference TRBV29-1 and TRBJ1-1): SAVISQKPSRDICQRGTSLTIQCQVDSQVTMMFWYRQQPGQSLTLIATANQGSEATYESGFVIDKFPISRPNLTFSTLTVSNMSPEDSSIYLCSVQTGGRTEAFFGQGTRLTVV.

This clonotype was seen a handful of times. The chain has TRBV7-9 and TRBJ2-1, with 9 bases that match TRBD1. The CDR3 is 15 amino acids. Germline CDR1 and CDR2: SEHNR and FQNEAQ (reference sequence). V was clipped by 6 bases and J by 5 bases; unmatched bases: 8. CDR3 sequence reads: CASSLIWTGDNEQFF. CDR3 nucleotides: TGTGCCAGCAGTTTAATCTGGACAGGGGACAATGAGCAGTTCTTC.

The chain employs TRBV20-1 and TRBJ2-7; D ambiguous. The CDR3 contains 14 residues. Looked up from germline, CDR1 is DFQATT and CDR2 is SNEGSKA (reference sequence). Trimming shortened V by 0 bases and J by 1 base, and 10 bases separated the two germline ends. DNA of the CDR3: TGCAGTGCTAGAGATGTGCTAGTTTCCTACGAGCAGTACTTC. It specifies CSARDVLVSYEQYF.

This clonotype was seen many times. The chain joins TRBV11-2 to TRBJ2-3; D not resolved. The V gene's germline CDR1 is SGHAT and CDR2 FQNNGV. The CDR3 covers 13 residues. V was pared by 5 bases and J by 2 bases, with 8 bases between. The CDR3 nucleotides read TGTGCCAGCAGCCTCGAGGACACAGATACGCAGTATTTT. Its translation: CASSLEDTDTQYF.

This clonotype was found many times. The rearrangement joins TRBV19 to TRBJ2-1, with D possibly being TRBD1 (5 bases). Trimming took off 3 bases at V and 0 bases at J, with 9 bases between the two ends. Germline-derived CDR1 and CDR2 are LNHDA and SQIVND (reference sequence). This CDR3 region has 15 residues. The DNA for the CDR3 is TGTGCCAGTAGTATGACAGCTAACTCCTACAATGAGCAGTTCTTC. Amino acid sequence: CASSMTANSYNEQFF.

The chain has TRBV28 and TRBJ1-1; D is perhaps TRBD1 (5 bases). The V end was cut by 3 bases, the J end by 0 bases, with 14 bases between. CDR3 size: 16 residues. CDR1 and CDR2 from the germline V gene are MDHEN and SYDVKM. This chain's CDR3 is CASSFQGIAMNTEAFF. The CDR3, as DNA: TGTGCCAGCAGTTTTCAGGGAATCGCGATGAACACTGAAGCTTTCTTT. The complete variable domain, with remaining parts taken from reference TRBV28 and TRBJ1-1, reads DVKVTQSSRYLVKRTGEKVFLECVQDMDHENMFWYRQDPGLGLRLIYFSYDVKMKEKGDIPEGYSVSREKKERFSLILESASTNQTSMYLCASSFQGIAMNTEAFFGQGTRLTVV.

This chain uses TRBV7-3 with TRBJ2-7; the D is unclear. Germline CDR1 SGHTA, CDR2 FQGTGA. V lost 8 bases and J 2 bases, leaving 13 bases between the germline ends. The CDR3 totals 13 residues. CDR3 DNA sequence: TGTGCCAGCGCCTCTGGCCCCGCCTACGAGCAGTACTTC. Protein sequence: CASASGPAYEQYF.

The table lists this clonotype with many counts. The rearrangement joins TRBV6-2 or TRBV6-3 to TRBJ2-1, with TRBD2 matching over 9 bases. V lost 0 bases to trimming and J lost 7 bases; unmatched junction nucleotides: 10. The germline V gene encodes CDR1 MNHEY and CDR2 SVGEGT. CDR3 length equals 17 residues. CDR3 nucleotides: TGTGCCAGCAGTTACTCCGCGGGAGGCGGGGGGGAGAATGAGCAGTTCTTC. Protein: CASSYSAGGGGENEQFF.

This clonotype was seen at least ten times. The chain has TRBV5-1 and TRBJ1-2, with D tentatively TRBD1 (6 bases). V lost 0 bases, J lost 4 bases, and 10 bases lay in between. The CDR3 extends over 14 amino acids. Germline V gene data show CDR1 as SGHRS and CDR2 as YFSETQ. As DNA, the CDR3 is TGCGCCAGCAGCTTGGATCAGGGGCTCTATGGCTACACCTTC. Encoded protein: CASSLDQGLYGYTF.

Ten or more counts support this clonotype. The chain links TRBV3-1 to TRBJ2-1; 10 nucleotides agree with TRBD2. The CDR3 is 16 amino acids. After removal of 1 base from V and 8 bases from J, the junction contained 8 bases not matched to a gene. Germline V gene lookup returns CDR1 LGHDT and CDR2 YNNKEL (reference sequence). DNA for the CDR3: TGTGCCAGCAGCCAAGGGGTCGCTAGCGGGAGCTATGAGCAGTTCTTC. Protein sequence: CASSQGVASGSYEQFF.

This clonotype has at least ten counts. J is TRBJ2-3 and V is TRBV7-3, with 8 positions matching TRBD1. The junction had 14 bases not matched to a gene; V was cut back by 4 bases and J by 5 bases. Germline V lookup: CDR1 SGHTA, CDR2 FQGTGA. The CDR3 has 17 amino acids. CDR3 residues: CASSSGRGQDRVDTQYF. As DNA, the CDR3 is TGTGCCAGCAGCTCAGGGCGGGGACAGGACCGGGTAGATACGCAGTATTTT.

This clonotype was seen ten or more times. The CDR3: CASSPLGDSSSYEQYF. CDR3 sequence (DNA): TGCGCCAGCAGCCCACTAGGAGACTCGAGCTCCTACGAGCAGTACTTC. This chain links TRBV5-1 with TRBJ2-7; possibly TRBD2 for D (5 bases). The CDR3 spans 16 residues. The germline gives CDR1 SGHRS, CDR2 YFSETQ. Trimming shortened V by 4 bases and J by 0 bases, and 17 bases separated the two germline ends.

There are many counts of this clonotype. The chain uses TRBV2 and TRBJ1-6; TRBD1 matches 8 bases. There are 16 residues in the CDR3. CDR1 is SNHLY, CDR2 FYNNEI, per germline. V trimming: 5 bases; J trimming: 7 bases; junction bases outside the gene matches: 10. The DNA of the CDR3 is TGTGCCAGCAGTCCAGACAGGGGCCCCCTCAATTCACCCCTCCACTTT. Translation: CASSPDRGPLNSPLHF.

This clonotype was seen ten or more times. CDR3: CASSLAQPMGNTIYF. The CDR3 bases are TGTGCCAGCAGTTTAGCTCAGCCCATGGGAAACACCATATATTTT. This chain joins TRBV12-3 or TRBV12-4 and TRBJ1-3; unclear D gene. The CDR3 is 15 amino acids. Trimming removed 0 bases at V and 4 bases at J, with 10 bases between.

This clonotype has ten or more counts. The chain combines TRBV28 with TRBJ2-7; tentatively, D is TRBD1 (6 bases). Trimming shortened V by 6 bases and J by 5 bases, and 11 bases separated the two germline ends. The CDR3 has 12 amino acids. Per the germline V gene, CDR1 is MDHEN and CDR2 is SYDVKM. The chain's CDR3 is CASSYRAHEQYF. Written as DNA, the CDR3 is TGTGCCAGCAGCTACAGGGCCCACGAGCAGTACTTC.

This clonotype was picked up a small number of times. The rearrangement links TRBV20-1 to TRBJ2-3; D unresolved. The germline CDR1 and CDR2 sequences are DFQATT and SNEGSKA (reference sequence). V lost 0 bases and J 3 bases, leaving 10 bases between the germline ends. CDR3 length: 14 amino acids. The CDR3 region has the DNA TGCAGTGCTAGAGATAGCTGGGGTACAGATACGCAGTATTTT. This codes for CSARDSWGTDTQYF.

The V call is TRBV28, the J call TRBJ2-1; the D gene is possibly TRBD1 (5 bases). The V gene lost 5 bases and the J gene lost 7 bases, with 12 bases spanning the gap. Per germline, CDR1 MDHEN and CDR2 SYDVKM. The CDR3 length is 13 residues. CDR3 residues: CASSRPWTNEQFF. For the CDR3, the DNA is TGTGCCAGCAGTCGGCCTTGGACAAATGAGCAGTTCTTC.

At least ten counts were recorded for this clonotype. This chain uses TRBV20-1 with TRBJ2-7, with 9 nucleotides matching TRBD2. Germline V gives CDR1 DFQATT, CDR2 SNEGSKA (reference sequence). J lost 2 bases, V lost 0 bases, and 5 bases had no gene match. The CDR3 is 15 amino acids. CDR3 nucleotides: TGCAGTGCTAGAGATTTCCAGCGGGGGGCCTACGAGCAGTACTTC. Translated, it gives CSARDFQRGAYEQYF.

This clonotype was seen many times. The CDR3 region is CSARGAAPTETQYF. The CDR3 coding sequence is TGCAGTGCTAGAGGAGCGGCCCCCACAGAGACCCAGTACTTC. The rearrangement uses TRBV20-1 and TRBJ2-5; TRBD2 is a possible D gene (5 bases). Germline V lookup: CDR1 DFQATT, CDR2 SNEGSKA (reference sequence). This CDR3 contains 14 residues. The V and J ends lost 1 base and 4 bases respectively, with 13 bases between them.

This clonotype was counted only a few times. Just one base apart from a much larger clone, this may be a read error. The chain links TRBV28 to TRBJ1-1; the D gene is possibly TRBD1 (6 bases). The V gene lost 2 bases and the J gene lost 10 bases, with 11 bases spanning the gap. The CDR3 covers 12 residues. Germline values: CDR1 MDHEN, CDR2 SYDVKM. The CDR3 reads CASSLVGGLAFF. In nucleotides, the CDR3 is TGTGCCAGCAGTTTAGTCGGGGGGCTAGCTTTCTTT.

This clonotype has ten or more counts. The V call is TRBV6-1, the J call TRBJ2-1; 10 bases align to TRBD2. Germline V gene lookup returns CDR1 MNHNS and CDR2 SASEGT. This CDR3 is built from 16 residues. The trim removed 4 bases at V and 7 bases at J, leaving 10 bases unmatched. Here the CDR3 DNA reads TGTGCCAGCAGTGCAGTGCTAGCGGGAGTGAGGAATGAGCAGTTCTTC. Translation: CASSAVLAGVRNEQFF.

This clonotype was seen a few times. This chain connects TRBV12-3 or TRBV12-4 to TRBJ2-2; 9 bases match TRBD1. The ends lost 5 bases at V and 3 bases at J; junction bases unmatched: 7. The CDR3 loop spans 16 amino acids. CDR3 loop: CASSTTTGGHTGELFF. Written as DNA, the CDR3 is TGTGCCAGCAGTACGACGACAGGGGGACACACCGGGGAGCTGTTTTTT.